The 4 T cell receptor beta chains given below trace back to one sample, sequenced in a study of blood T cell repertoires in COVID-19. The assay was immunoSEQ multiplex PCR, and TCRdb's table has in-frame clones only and misses some. The sample has 200,000 to 300,000 clones; approximately 86% are singletons. The sample taken for sequencing was peripheral blood. All receptors derive from a man aged 55 to 70 who had recovered from COVID-19.

The DNA of the CDR3 is TGTGCCAGCAGCGACTTTAGAGATACGCAGTATTTT. Translation: CASSDFRDTQYF. This chain uses TRBV11-2 with TRBJ2-3; no reliable D call. Trimming left V 5 bases short and J 5 bases short, with 8 bases between. Germline loops: CDR1 SGHAT, CDR2 FQNNGV. This CDR3 spans 12 amino acids.

The chain couples TRBV7-9 to TRBJ1-2, with a tentative D call TRBD1 (5 bases). The CDR3 sequence is 14 residues long. Trimming shortened V by 2 bases and J by 3 bases, and 10 bases separated the two germline ends. CDR1 SEHNR and CDR2 FQNEAQ come from the germline V gene (reference sequence). Here the CDR3 reads CASSLLGGHYGYTF. As DNA, the CDR3 is TGTGCCAGCAGCTTATTGGGGGGTCACTATGGCTACACCTTC.

The chain recombines TRBV18 with TRBJ2-7; 9 nucleotides match TRBD1. Trimming took 0 bases from V and 5 from J; bases not matched to a gene: 5. CDR1 and CDR2 from the germline V gene are KGHSH and LQKENI. The CDR3 covers 15 residues. The CDR3 nucleotides read TGTGCCAGCTCACCACCGGACAGGGGTATCCACGAGCAGTACTTC. It is translated as CASSPPDRGIHEQYF.

The V call is TRBV6-6, the J call TRBJ2-7; D is possibly TRBD1 (5 bases). V was trimmed by 8 bases and J by 0 bases, leaving 14 bases between them. There are 14 residues in the CDR3. Germline V gene lookup returns CDR1 MNHNY and CDR2 SVGAGI (reference sequence). CDR3 bases: TGTGCCAGCTCGTCCAGGGCTAGCTCCTACGAGCAGTACGTC. Translation gives CASSSRASSYEQYV.